The clone carrying this T cell receptor (beta chain) was seen once. Its specificity is not known. The sample is drawn from a study of cytomegalovirus exposure and HLA in healthy donors. Study summary: There were a few hundred genotyped donors. Of these, about 81% fell in the genetic ancestry cluster associated with self-reported Caucasian donors.

Primers for the PCR totalled 60 Vbeta and 13 Jbeta. The method was immunoSEQ multiplex PCR; TCRdb's version includes in-frame clones alone and lacks a portion of them. The table has 95,000 to 100,000 clones, less than 80% seen once. Study observations and caveats: Later work associated 16,951 TCR beta sequences with HLA alleles at 0.05 false discovery rate. With later analysis, a missense DCLRE1C variant became linked to TCR beta V- and J-gene trimming. Among donors in an Asian-associated ancestry cluster, a later analysis reportedly found fewer N-insertions than the roughly 700-donor mean.

CDR1 is SNHLY, CDR2 FYNNEI, per germline. The CDR3 is made up of 14 amino acids. Losses at the gene ends were 5 bases for V and 1 base for J; bases not matched to a gene: 5. The receptor's source is a man aged 40-50 years in good health and CMV-seronegative. The rearrangement joins TRBV2 to TRBJ2-7, with TRBD2 identical over 7 bases. Sequencing input: PBMCs. CDR3 DNA sequence: TGTGCCAGCAGTCCCGAGCGGGGATCCTACGAGCAGTACGTC. This encodes CASSPERGSYEQYV.